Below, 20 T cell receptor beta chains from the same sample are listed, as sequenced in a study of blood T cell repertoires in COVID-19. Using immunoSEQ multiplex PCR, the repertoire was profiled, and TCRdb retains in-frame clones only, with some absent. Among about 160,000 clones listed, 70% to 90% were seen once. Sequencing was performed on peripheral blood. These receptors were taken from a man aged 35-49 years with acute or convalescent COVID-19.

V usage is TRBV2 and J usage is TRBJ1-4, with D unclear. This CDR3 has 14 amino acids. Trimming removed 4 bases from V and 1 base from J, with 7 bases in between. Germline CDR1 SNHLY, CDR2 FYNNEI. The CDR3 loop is CASSVGRTNEKLFF. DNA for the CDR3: TGTGCCAGCAGTGTGGGCCGAACTAATGAAAAACTGTTTTTT.

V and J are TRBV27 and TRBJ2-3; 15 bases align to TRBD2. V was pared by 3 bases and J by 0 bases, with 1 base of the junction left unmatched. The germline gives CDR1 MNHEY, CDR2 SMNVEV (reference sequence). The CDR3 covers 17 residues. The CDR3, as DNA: TGTGCCAGCAGTTTTGGACTAGCGGGGGGGAGCACAGATACGCAGTATTTT. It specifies CASSFGLAGGSTDTQYF.

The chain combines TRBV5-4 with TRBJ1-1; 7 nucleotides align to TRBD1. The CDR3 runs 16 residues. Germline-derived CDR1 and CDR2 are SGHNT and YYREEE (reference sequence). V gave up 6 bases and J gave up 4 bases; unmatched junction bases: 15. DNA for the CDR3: TGTGCCAGCACCCCCGGGGTGGGACAGACACCCACTGAAGCTTTCTTT. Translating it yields CASTPGVGQTPTEAFF.

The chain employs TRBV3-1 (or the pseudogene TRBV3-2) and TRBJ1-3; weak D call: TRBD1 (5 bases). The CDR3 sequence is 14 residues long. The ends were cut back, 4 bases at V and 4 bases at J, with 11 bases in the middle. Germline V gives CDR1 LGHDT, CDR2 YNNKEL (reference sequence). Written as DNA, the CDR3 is TGTGCCAGCAGCCGTCAGGGTCAGGGAAACACCATATATTTT. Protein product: CASSRQGQGNTIYF.

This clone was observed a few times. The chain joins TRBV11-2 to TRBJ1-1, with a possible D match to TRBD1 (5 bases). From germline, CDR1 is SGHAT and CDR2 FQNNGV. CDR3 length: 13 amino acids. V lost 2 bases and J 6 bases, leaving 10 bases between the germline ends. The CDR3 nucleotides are TGTGCCAGCAGCTTACCCCGGGACTCTGAAGCTTTCTTT. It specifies CASSLPRDSEAFF.

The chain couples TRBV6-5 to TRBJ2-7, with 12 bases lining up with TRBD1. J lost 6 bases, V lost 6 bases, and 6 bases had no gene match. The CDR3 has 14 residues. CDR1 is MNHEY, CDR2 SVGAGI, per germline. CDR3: CASSAGTGGLEQYF. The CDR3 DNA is TGTGCCAGCAGCGCCGGGACAGGGGGCCTCGAGCAGTACTTC.

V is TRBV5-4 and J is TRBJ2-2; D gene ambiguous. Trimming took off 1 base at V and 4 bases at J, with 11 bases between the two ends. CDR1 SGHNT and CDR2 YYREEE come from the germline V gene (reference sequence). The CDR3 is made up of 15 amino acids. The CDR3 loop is CASSLQPGSTGELFF. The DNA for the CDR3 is TGTGCCAGCAGCTTGCAGCCAGGTAGCACCGGGGAGCTGTTTTTT. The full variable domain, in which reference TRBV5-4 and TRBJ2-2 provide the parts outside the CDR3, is ETGVTQSPTHLIKTRGQQVTLRCSSQSGHNTVSWYQQALGQGPQFIFQYYREEENGRGNFPPRFSGLQFPNYSSELNVNALELDDSALYLCASSLQPGSTGELFFGEGSRLTVL.

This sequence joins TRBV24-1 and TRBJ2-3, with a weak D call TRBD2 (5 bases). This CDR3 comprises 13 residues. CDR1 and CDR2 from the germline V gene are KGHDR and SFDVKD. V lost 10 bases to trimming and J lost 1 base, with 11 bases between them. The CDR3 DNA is TGTGCCACTGGAGGATCAGGCACAGATACGCAGTATTTT. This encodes CATGGSGTDTQYF.

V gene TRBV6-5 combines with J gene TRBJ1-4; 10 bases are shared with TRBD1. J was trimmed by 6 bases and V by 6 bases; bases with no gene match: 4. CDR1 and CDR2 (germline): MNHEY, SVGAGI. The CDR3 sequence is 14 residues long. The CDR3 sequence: CASRAGTGDEKLFF. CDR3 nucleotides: TGTGCCAGCAGGGCCGGGACAGGGGATGAAAAACTGTTTTTT.

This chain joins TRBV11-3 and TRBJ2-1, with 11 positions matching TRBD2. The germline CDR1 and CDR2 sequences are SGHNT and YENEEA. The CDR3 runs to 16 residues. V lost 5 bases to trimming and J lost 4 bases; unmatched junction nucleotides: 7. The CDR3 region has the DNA TGTGCCAGCAGCGTATCCGGGACTAGCGGATACAATGAGCAGTTCTTC. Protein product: CASSVSGTSGYNEQFF.

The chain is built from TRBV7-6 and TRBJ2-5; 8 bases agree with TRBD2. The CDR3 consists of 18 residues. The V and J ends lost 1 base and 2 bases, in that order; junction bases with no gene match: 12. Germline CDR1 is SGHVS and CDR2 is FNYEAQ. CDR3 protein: CASSLGSLRAGGQETQYF. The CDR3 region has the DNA TGTGCCAGCAGCTTAGGTTCTTTAAGGGCGGGGGGTCAAGAGACCCAGTACTTC.

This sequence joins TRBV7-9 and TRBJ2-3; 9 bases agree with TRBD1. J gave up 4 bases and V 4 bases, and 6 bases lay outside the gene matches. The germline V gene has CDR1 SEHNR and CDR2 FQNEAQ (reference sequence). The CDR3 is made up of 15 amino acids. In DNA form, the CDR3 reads TGTGCCAGCAGCTCATCGGACAGGGGATCAGATACGCAGTATTTT. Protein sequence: CASSSSDRGSDTQYF.

Here the CDR3 DNA reads TGTGCCAGCAGCCTACAGGGGGGGACTGAAGCTTTCTTT. Encoded protein: CASSLQGGTEAFF. The V and J genes are TRBV28 and TRBJ1-1, with 8 bases matching TRBD1. Germline trimming cut 6 bases from V and 5 bases from J; bases unmatched to any gene: 5. There are 13 residues in the CDR3. Germline loops: CDR1 MDHEN, CDR2 SYDVKM.

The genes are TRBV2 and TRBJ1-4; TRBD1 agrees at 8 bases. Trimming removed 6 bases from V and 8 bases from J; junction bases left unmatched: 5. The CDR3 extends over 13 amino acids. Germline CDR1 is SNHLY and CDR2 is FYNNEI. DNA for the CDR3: TGTGCCAGCAGGGACAGGGATGGCGAAAAACTGTTTTTT. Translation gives CASRDRDGEKLFF. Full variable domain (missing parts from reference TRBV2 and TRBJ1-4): EPEVTQTPSHQVTQMGQEVILRCVPISNHLYFYWYRQILGQKVEFLVSFYNNEISEKSEIFDDQFSVERPDGSNFTLKIRSTKLEDSAMYFCASRDRDGEKLFFGSGTQLSVL.

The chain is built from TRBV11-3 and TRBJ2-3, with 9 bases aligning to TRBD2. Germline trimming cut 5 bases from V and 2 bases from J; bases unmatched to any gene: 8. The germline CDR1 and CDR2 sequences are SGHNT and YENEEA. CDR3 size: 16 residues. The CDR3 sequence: CASSLRAGGPTDTQYF. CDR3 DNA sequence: TGTGCCAGCAGCCTCAGAGCGGGGGGACCCACAGATACGCAGTATTTT.

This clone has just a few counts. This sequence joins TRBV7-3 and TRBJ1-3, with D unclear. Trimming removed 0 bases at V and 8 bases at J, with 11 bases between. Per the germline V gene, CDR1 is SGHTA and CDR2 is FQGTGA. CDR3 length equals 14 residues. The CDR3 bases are TGTGCCAGCAGCTTAACTGGCGGGTCGGACACCATATATTTT. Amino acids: CASSLTGGSDTIYF.

DNA for the CDR3: TGTGCCAGCAGCTTTATCATGGGCCACAATGAGCAGTTCTTC. The encoded protein is CASSFIMGHNEQFF. V gene TRBV7-9 combines with J gene TRBJ2-1; D gene uncertain. This CDR3 is 14 amino acids long. Trimming pared 3 bases from V and 5 bases from J, leaving 11 bases between. Germline CDR1 is SEHNR and CDR2 is FQNEAQ (reference sequence).

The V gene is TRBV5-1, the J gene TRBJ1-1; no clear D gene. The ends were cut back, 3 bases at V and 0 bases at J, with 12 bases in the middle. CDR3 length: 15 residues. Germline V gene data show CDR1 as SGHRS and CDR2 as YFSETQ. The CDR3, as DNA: TGCGCCAGCAGCTCCAGTATAATCATGAACACTGAAGCTTTCTTT. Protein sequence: CASSSSIIMNTEAFF.

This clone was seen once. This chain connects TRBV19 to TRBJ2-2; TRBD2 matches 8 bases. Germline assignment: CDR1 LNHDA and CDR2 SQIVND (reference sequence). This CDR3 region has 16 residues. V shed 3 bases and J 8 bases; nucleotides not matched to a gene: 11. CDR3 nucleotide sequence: TGTGCCAGTAGTATCGGAGCGGGGGCTGGCATGGGGGAGCTGTTTTTT. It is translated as CASSIGAGAGMGELFF.

In DNA, the CDR3 is TGTGCCAGCAGCTTGGAGGTCTTATCAGGGAATGAGCAGTTCTTC. It specifies CASSLEVLSGNEQFF. The J gene is TRBJ2-1, the V gene TRBV5-6; weak D call: TRBD1 (5 bases). There are 15 residues in the CDR3. V lost 0 bases and J lost 7, with 14 bases in between. Germline assignment: CDR1 SGHDT and CDR2 YYEEEE. Based on the CDR3 plus reference TRBV5-6 and TRBJ2-1, the full variable domain is DAGVTQSPTHLIKTRGQQVTLRCSPKSGHDTVSWYQQALGQGPQFIFQYYEEEERQRGNFPDRFSGHQFPNYSSELNVNALLLGDSALYLCASSLEVLSGNEQFFGPGTRLTVL.